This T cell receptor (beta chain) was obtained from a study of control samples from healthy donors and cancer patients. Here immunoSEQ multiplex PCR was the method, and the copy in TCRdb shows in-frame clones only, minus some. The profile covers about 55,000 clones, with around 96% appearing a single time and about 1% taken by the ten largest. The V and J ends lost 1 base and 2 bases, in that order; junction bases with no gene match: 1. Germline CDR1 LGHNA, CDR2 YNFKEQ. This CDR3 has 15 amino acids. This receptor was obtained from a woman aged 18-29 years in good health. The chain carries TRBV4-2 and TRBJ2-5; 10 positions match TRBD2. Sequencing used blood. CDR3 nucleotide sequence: TGTGCCAGCAGCCAAGTGACTAGCGGGCAAGAGACCCAGTACTTC. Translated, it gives CASSQVTSGQETQYF.